The clone carrying this T cell receptor (beta chain) was observed once. PCR used 60 Vbeta primers and 13 Jbeta primers. Here immunoSEQ multiplex PCR was the method, and the copy in TCRdb shows in-frame clones only, minus some. The data contain roughly 80,000 clones, roughly two thirds of them seen just once; the ten biggest clones take up 6.5% to 7.5%. The CDR3 covers 15 residues. Trimming cost V 4 bases and J 6 bases, with 19 bases left between them. Looked up from germline, CDR1 is SGHNT and CDR2 is YYREEE (reference sequence). The sample is drawn from a study of cytomegalovirus exposure and HLA in healthy donors.

This chain uses TRBV5-4 with TRBJ1-2; D not certain. Sequenced sample: PBMCs. The receptor comes from a woman aged 45 to 65 in good health and CMV-seropositive. The CDR3, as DNA: TGTGCCAGCAGCGAGGAGGGAGCGAGTCCAAATGGCTACACCTTC. Residues: CASSEEGASPNGYTF.